What follows are 7 T cell receptor beta chains derived from one specimen sequenced in a study of cytomegalovirus exposure and HLA in healthy donors listed by TCRdb under 2017. The method was the immunoSEQ multiplex PCR assay. A mixture of 60 forward primers for TCR Vbeta segments and 13 reverse primers for TCR Jbeta segments was used in the multiplex PCR. TCRdb took over this immuneACCESS table, retaining in-frame rearrangements with V and J assigned. Such tables are incomplete; in checked studies, under half of the missing clones stem from an unresolved V gene, and the remainder is unexplained. For this sample there are 100,000 to 150,000 clones; around 80% appear just once. 2.5% to 3.5% of the sample lies in the top ten. The source material was PBMCs. These receptors all stem from a boy under 10 years old in good health and CMV-seronegative.

The chain recombines TRBV7-6 with TRBJ1-1, with D hard to call. The ends were cut back, 1 base at V and 1 base at J, with 4 bases in the middle. The CDR3 sequence is 13 residues long. Germline loops: CDR1 SGHVS, CDR2 FNYEAQ. CDR3 residues: CASSLVQNTEAFF. CDR3 DNA sequence: TGTGCCAGCAGCTTAGTACAGAACACTGAAGCTTTCTTT.

The chain employs TRBV13 and TRBJ2-3, with unresolved D. The V end was cut by 5 bases, the J end by 4 bases, with 16 bases between. This CDR3 contains 15 residues. Germline CDR1 reads PRHDT; CDR2 reads FYEKMQ (reference sequence). CDR3 nucleotide sequence: TGTGCCAGCAGCCGCCTGCCGGTCCTCGCAGATACGCAGTATTTT. Its translation is CASSRLPVLADTQYF. Variable domain in full (rest from reference TRBV13 and TRBJ2-3): AAGVIQSPRHLIKEKRETATLKCYPIPRHDTVYWYQQGPGQDPQFLISFYEKMQSDKGSIPDRFSAQQFSDYHSELNMSSLELGDSALYFCASSRLPVLADTQYFGPGTRLTVL.

J is TRBJ2-7 and V is TRBV4-2, with TRBD1 as a possible D gene (5 bases). Trimming left V 4 bases short and J 6 bases short, with 10 bases between. The CDR3 extends over 12 amino acids. Germline V gene data show CDR1 as LGHNA and CDR2 as YNFKEQ. CDR3 coding DNA: TGTGCCAGCAGCCCAGGGTCGGGCGAGCAGTACTTC. Protein: CASSPGSGEQYF.

The chain uses TRBV7-9 and TRBJ1-1; D may be TRBD1 (6 bases). The CDR3 sequence is 13 residues long. V was shortened by 6 bases and J by 1 base, with 9 bases between the two germline ends. The germline V gene encodes CDR1 SEHNR and CDR2 FQNEAQ (reference sequence). This CDR3 reads CASRYRENTEAFF. The CDR3 DNA follows: TGTGCCAGCAGGTACAGGGAGAACACTGAAGCTTTCTTT.

The V call is TRBV10-3, the J call TRBJ2-7; D gene ambiguous. The CDR3 contains 14 residues. The V gene's germline CDR1 is ENHRY and CDR2 SYGVKD. V lost 2 bases and J 0 bases, leaving 8 bases between the germline ends. The CDR3 nucleotides are TGTGCCATCAGTGAGGGTCTTAGCTCCTACGAGCAGTACTTC. Translation gives CAISEGLSSYEQYF.

This chain connects TRBV7-8 to TRBJ1-1, with TRBD1 as a possible D gene (5 bases). Germline values: CDR1 SGHVS, CDR2 FQNEAQ. V lost 5 bases and J 3 bases, leaving 16 bases between the germline ends. CDR3 length: 15 amino acids. The CDR3: CASSQRGGYDTEAFF. In DNA, the CDR3 is TGTGCCAGCAGCCAGCGGGGGGGTTATGACACTGAAGCTTTCTTT.

This clone appeared a single time. The chain joins TRBV6-1 to TRBJ1-4; D perhaps matches TRBD1 (6 bases). This CDR3 is 15 amino acids long. V was pared by 5 bases and J by 7 bases, with 17 bases between. CDR1 MNHNS and CDR2 SASEGT come from the germline V gene. The CDR3 here is CASSNIRGGSEKLFF. Here the CDR3 DNA reads TGTGCCAGCAGTAACATCAGGGGTGGTAGTGAAAAACTGTTTTTT.